The next 20 T cell receptor beta chains were all read from a single sample in a study of CD8 T cells in ankylosing spondylitis. Broader study findings: Several highly homologous variants formed a TCR beta motif that appeared characteristic of ankylosing spondylitis blood.

These receptors have no known antigen. TCRdb used MiXCR to reprocess the 5' RACE reads, holding one entry per CDR3 protein. The sample consists of roughly 300,000 distinct CDR3 sequences, 6.5% to 10% of them appearing once. The sequenced material came from blood, either unsorted or a sorted T cell fraction (not recorded which). These receptors all stem from a male donor with ankylosing spondylitis.

This clonotype has a handful of counts. V and J are TRBV10-3 and TRBJ2-3; 9 bases fit TRBD2. This CDR3 region has 15 residues. Germline V gene data show CDR1 as ENHRY and CDR2 as SYGVKD. The V gene end was trimmed by 4 bases and the J gene end by 3 bases; junction bases not matched to a gene: 5. For the CDR3, the DNA is TGTGCCATCAGTGGGGTAGCGGGAGCGACAGATACGCAGTATTTT. This encodes CAISGVAGATDTQYF.

This clonotype appeared a few times. The chain has TRBV11-2 and TRBJ2-1; 10 positions match TRBD2. The CDR3 is 17 residues long. J was trimmed by 9 bases and V by 1 base; bases with no gene match: 12. Germline V gene lookup returns CDR1 SGHAT and CDR2 FQNNGV. The CDR3 DNA reads as TGTGCCAGCAGCTTAGTCGCAGCTAGCGGGGGAGGAAGTGAGCAGTTCTTC. Its protein product is CASSLVAASGGGSEQFF.

The genes are TRBV3-1 and TRBJ2-1; TRBD2 agrees at 12 bases. Per the germline V gene, CDR1 is LGHDT and CDR2 is YNNKEL (reference sequence). V lost 1 base to trimming and J lost 7 bases; unmatched junction nucleotides: 11. CDR3 length equals 18 residues. CDR3 DNA sequence: TGTGCCAGCAGCCAAGTCACCGCTACTAGCGGGAGGAGAAATGAGCAGTTCTTC. Encoded protein: CASSQVTATSGRRNEQFF.

V is TRBV12-3 or TRBV12-4 and J is TRBJ1-1, with D unresolved. V was trimmed by 2 bases and J by 3 bases, leaving 13 bases between them. This CDR3 has 15 residues. For the CDR3, the DNA is TGTGCCAGCAGTTTACGTCATGACCAACACACTGAAGCTTTCTTT. It is translated as CASSLRHDQHTEAFF.

This chain joins TRBV16 and TRBJ2-7; 7 nucleotides line up with TRBD2. The CDR3 runs 14 residues. Germline CDR1 reads KGHSY; CDR2 reads FQNENV. J gave up 7 bases and V 2 bases, and 8 bases lay outside the gene matches. CDR3 sequence: CASSQATSAGEQYF. The CDR3 DNA sequence: TGTGCCAGCAGCCAAGCTACTAGCGCGGGAGAGCAGTACTTC.

This clonotype appeared a few times. J is TRBJ1-1 and V is TRBV27, with a tentative D call TRBD1 (6 bases). From germline, CDR1 is MNHEY and CDR2 SMNVEV (reference sequence). CDR3 length: 14 amino acids. The V gene lost 1 base and the J gene lost 4 bases, with 10 bases spanning the gap. CDR3 nucleotides: TGTGCCAGCAGTTTATTTCAGGGGCCCACTGAAGCTTTCTTT. This encodes CASSLFQGPTEAFF.

The rearrangement joins TRBV6-6 to TRBJ1-5, with D unresolved. The germline gives CDR1 MNHNY, CDR2 SVGAGI (reference sequence). This CDR3 has 13 amino acids. V was clipped by 4 bases and J by 4 bases, with 8 bases between them. The CDR3 spells CASSSLNNQPQHF. The CDR3 coding sequence is TGTGCCAGCAGTTCCCTCAATAATCAGCCCCAGCATTTT.

The chain combines TRBV27 with TRBJ2-1; the D is unclear. V was cut by 4 bases and J by 1 base, with 11 bases left in between. CDR1 is MNHEY, CDR2 SMNVEV, per germline (reference sequence). CDR3 length: 15 residues. The CDR3 reads CASSSPKVSYNEQFF. CDR3 bases: TGTGCCAGCAGTTCCCCAAAGGTATCCTACAATGAGCAGTTCTTC.

The chain employs TRBV2 and TRBJ2-2; 10 bases align to TRBD1. Germline CDR1 and CDR2: SNHLY and FYNNEI. The CDR3 runs to 17 residues. After removal of 5 bases from V and 5 bases from J, the junction contained 11 bases not matched to a gene. CDR3 sequence reads: CASSHPRDRGSTGELFF. In DNA, the CDR3 is TGTGCCAGCAGTCACCCCCGGGACAGGGGATCTACCGGGGAGCTGTTTTTT.

In this sample, this clonotype turned up a few times. One base away lies a much larger clone, so this may be a sequencing read error. The chain employs TRBV20-1 and TRBJ2-1; 11 bases align to TRBD2. Looked up from germline, CDR1 is DFQATT and CDR2 is SNEGSKA (reference sequence). The CDR3 is 17 residues long. CDR3 amino acids: CCAEGYSSGRTYNEQFF. The CDR3 DNA sequence: TGCTGTGCTGAGGGCTATTCTAGCGGGAGGACCTACAATGAGCAGTTCTTC.

This chain uses TRBV18 with TRBJ2-1; maybe TRBD2 (5 bases). Per germline, CDR1 KGHSH and CDR2 LQKENI. The CDR3 totals 15 residues. V lost 3 bases, J lost 0 bases, and 9 bases lay in between. The CDR3 DNA reads TGTGCCAGCTCACCGTCAGCGGACTCCTACAATGAGCAGTTCTTC. It specifies CASSPSADSYNEQFF.

This clonotype came up many times. This chain links TRBV25-1 with TRBJ2-2, with TRBD1 matching 7 bases. The CDR3 is 15 amino acids. Germline CDR1 MGHDK, CDR2 SYGVNS. The J segment lost 4 bases and the V segment lost 5 bases, leaving 7 bases of the junction unmatched. DNA for the CDR3: TGTGCCAGCAGTCCAGCAGGGGGTGGCACCGGGGAGCTGTTTTTT. It codes for CASSPAGGGTGELFF.

This sequence joins TRBV2 and TRBJ2-3, with 9 bases fitting TRBD2. The germline gives CDR1 SNHLY, CDR2 FYNNEI. There are 18 residues in the CDR3. Germline trimming cut 0 bases from V and 0 bases from J; bases unmatched to any gene: 7. The CDR3 nucleotides read TGTGCCAGCAGTGAAGCGGCCGCGGGAGGGACTAGCACAGATACGCAGTATTTT. This codes for CASSEAAAGGTSTDTQYF.

Only a few counts were recorded for this clonotype. V usage is TRBV12-3 or TRBV12-4 and J usage is TRBJ2-7, with a weak D call TRBD1 (7 bases). Trimming removed 1 base at V and 3 bases at J, with 16 bases between. The CDR3 totals 16 residues. DNA for the CDR3: TGTGCCAGCAGTTTAGGTGTTGCCAGGGGGGTCTACGAGCAGTACTTC. Translating it yields CASSLGVARGVYEQYF.

This clonotype was counted between two and nine times. This chain uses TRBV20-1 with TRBJ1-1; D is possibly TRBD1 (5 bases). V shed 3 bases and J shed 6 bases, with 17 bases lying between them. CDR3 length: 14 residues. CDR1 and CDR2 (germline): DFQATT, SNEGSKA (reference sequence). CDR3 amino acids: CSASWGFGASEAFF. The CDR3 DNA is TGCAGTGCTAGCTGGGGGTTCGGAGCGTCTGAAGCTTTCTTT.

J is TRBJ1-6 and V is TRBV6-1; D unresolved. V was clipped by 6 bases and J by 9 bases, with 15 bases between them. This CDR3 contains 14 residues. Per the germline V gene, CDR1 is MNHNS and CDR2 is SASEGT. As DNA, the CDR3 is TGTGCCAGCAGCCGGATTCCTGGGCGTTCACCCCTCCACTTT. Translation gives CASSRIPGRSPLHF.

The rearrangement joins TRBV5-1 to TRBJ2-1; 8 bases are a match to TRBD2. The ends lost 0 bases at V and 3 bases at J; junction bases unmatched: 2. From germline, CDR1 is SGHRS and CDR2 YFSETQ. The CDR3 consists of 15 residues. CDR3 coding DNA: TGCGCCAGCAGCTTGGATCTAGCGGGCTACAATGAGCAGTTCTTC. Its translation: CASSLDLAGYNEQFF.

In this sample, this clonotype turned up many times. The chain uses TRBV7-2 and TRBJ2-7; D remains unclear. V was cut by 5 bases and J by 4 bases, with 9 bases left in between. The CDR3 length is 12 residues. The germline V gene encodes CDR1 SGHTA and CDR2 FQGNSA. This chain's CDR3 is CASSPQTYEQYF. CDR3 nucleotides: TGTGCCAGCAGCCCACAGACGTACGAGCAGTACTTC.

This clonotype was recorded many times. The chain is built from TRBV18 and TRBJ1-1, with unresolved D. Per germline, CDR1 KGHSH and CDR2 LQKENI. The CDR3 consists of 13 residues. V was pared by 5 bases and J by 1 base, with 8 bases between. The CDR3 DNA follows: TGTGCCAGCTCAGCGGAGAGGAACACTGAAGCTTTCTTT. Its translation is CASSAERNTEAFF.

This clonotype was counted a few times. The V call is TRBV19, the J call TRBJ1-1, with unresolved D. The V and J ends lost 5 bases and 5 bases respectively, with 9 bases between them. CDR3 size: 12 residues. CDR1 and CDR2 (germline): LNHDA, SQIVND (reference sequence). The CDR3 region is CASSHRRTEAFF. The DNA of the CDR3 is TGTGCCAGTAGTCACCGGAGGACTGAAGCTTTCTTT.